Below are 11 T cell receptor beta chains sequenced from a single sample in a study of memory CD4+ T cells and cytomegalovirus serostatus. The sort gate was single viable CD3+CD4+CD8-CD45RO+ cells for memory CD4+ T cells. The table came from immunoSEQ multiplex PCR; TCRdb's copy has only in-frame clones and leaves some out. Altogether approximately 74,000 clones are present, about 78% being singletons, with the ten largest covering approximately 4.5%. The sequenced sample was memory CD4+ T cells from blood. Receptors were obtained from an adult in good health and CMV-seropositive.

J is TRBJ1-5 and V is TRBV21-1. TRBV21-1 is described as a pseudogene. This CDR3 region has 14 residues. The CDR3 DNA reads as TGTGCCAGCAGCTATACATCGGTAGGTCAGCCCCAGCATTTT. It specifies CASSYTSVGQPQHF.

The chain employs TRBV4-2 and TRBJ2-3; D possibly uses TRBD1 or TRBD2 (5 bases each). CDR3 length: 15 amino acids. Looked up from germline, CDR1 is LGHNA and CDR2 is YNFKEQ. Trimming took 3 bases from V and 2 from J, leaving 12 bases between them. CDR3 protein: CASSQGPTLTDTQYF. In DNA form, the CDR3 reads TGTGCCAGCAGCCAGGGACCCACCCTCACAGATACGCAGTATTTT.

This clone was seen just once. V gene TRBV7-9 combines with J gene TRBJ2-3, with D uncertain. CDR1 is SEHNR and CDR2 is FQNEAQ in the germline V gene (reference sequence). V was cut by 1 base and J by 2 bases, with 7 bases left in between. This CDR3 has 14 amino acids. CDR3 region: CASSLGGNTDTQYF. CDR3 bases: TGTGCCAGCAGCTTAGGGGGTAACACAGATACGCAGTATTTT.

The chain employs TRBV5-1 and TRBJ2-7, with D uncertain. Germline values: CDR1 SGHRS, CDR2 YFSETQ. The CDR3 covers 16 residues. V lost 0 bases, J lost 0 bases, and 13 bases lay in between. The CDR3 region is CASSLEALSLSYEQYF. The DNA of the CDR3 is TGCGCCAGCAGCTTGGAGGCCCTTAGCCTCTCCTACGAGCAGTACTTC.

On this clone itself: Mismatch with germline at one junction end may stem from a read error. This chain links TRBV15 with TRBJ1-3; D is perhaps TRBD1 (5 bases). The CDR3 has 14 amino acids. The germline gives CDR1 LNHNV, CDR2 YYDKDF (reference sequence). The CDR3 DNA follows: TGTGCCACCAGCGGAGATAGGGGAAGAAACACCATATATTTT. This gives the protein CATSGDRGRNTIYF.

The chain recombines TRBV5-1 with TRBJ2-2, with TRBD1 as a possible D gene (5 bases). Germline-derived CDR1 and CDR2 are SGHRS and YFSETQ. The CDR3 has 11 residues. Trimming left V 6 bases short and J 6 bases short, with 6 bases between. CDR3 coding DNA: TGCGCCAGCAAGGGGCCCGGGGAGCTGTTTTTT. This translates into CASKGPGELFF.

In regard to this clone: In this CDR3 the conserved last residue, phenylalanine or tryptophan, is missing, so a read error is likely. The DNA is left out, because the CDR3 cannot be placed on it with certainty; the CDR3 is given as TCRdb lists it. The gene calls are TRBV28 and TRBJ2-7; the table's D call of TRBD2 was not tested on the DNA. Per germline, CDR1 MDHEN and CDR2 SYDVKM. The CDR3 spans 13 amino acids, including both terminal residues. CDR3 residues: CASSLSGGGGFFL.

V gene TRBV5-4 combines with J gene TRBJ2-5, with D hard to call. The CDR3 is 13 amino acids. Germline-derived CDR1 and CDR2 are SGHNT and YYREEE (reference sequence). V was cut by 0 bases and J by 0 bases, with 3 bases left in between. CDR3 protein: CASSLGDQETQYF. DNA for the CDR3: TGTGCCAGCAGCTTGGGGGACCAAGAGACCCAGTACTTC. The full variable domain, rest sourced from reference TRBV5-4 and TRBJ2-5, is ETGVTQSPTHLIKTRGQQVTLRCSSQSGHNTVSWYQQALGQGPQFIFQYYREEENGRGNFPPRFSGLQFPNYSSELNVNALELDDSALYLCASSLGDQETQYFGPGTRLLVL.

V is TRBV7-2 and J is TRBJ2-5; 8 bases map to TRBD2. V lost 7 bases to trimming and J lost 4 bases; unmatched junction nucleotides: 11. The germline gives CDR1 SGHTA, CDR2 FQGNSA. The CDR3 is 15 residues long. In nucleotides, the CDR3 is TGTGCCAGCAACGAGGACGGGGGGGCGGGAGAGACCCAGTACTTC. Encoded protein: CASNEDGGAGETQYF.

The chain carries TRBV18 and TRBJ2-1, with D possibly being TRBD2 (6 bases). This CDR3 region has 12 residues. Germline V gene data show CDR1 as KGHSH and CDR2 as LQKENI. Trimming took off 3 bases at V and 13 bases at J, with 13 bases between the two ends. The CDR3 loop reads CASSPGEVSQFF. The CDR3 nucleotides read TGTGCCAGCTCACCCGGGGAGGTGAGTCAGTTCTTC.

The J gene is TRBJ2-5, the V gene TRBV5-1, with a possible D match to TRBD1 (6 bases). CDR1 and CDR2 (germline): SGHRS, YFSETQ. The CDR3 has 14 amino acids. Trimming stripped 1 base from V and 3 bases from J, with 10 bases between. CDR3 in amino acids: CASSLQGREETQYF. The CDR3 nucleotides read TGCGCCAGCAGCTTGCAGGGGCGGGAAGAGACCCAGTACTTC. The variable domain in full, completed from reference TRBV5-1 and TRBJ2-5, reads KAGVTQTPRYLIKTRGQQVTLSCSPISGHRSVSWYQQTPGQGLQFLFEYFSETQRNKGNFPGRFSGRQFSNSRSEMNVSTLELGDSALYLCASSLQGREETQYFGPGTRLLVL.